This T cell receptor beta chain was captured in a study of molecular identifiers for immune sequencing clone quantification. Study details: Split five ways in replicates, RNA from around 20,000 or 99,000 naive CD8 cells had four portions sequenced.

TCRdb re-analysed the PCR reads in MiXCR, keeping a single row per CDR3 protein. Among around 470,000 distinct CDR3 sequences listed, about a fifth were seen once. With 5 bases clipped from V and 2 bases from J, the junction kept 7 bases outside the gene matches. Germline V lookup: CDR1 MNHEY, CDR2 SVGEGT. The CDR3 loop spans 17 amino acids. This clonotype originated in a human donor in good health. Some libraries in this study had Jurkat cell RNA spiked in. V usage is TRBV6-2 or TRBV6-3 and J usage is TRBJ2-3; TRBD2 matches 13 bases. The sample comprised naive CD8+ T cells from blood, with Jurkat cell RNA spiked in. As to subset: FACS-sorted CD8+CD4-CCR7+CD45RA+ naive T cells. CDR3 region: CASSGQGLAGSTDTQYF. DNA for the CDR3: TGTGCCAGCAGTGGCCAGGGACTAGCGGGGTCCACAGATACGCAGTATTTT.